This T cell receptor beta chain originates from a study of T cell responses to AZD1222 COVID-19 vaccine. Overall study results and limits: Across spike, vaccine-associated CD4 TCRs were found, dominant at 160-218 and 743-854. Reports say nearly half of spike-specific TCRs go after unmutated variant regions.

Measured with immunoSEQ multiplex PCR; TCRdb has only the in-frame clones, and not every one. Here the sample spans about 77,000 clones, about 92% being singletons. As regards this clone: Antigen unknown.

CDR1 SGHNT and CDR2 YYREEE come from the germline V gene (reference sequence). Trimming left V 0 bases short and J 3 bases short, with 7 bases between. This CDR3 comprises 13 residues. This specimen was peripheral blood, taken 28 days after the second AZD1222 dose. This sequence joins TRBV5-4 and TRBJ2-7; D is undetermined. The receptor's source is an adult who received the AZD1222 COVID-19 vaccine. The CDR3 loop reads CASSLALNYEQYF. CDR3 coding DNA: TGTGCCAGCAGCTTGGCTCTAAACTACGAGCAGTACTTC.